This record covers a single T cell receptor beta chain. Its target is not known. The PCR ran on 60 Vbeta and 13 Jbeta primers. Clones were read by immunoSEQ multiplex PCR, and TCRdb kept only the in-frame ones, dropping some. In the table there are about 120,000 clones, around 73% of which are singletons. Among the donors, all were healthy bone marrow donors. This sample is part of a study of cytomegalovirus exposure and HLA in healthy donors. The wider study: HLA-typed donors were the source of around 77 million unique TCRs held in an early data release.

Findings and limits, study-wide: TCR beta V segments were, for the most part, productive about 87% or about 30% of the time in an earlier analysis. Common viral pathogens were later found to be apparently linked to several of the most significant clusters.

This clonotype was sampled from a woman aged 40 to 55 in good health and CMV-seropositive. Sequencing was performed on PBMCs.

The CDR3 DNA sequence: TGCGCCAGCAGCCACAGACTAGCGGGGGCCTACAATGAGCAGTTCTTC. Amino acids: CASSHRLAGAYNEQFF. The rearrangement uses TRBV4-3 and TRBJ2-1, with TRBD2 matching over 12 bases. V dropped 3 bases and J dropped 2; count of bases not matched to a gene: 2. CDR1 is LGHNA and CDR2 is YSLEER in the germline V gene. CDR3 length: 16 residues.